The 9 T cell receptor beta chains given below trace back to one sample, sequenced in a study of spatial heterogeneity in lung cancer (dated by TCRdb to the late 2010s). What this sample's time point label stands for: sample taken at primary tumor resection. For TCR sequencing, whole RNA was extracted from tumor and nontumor lung tissue, or from cryopreserved PBMC samples, and no cell sorting was done. Receptors were amplified or captured by 5' RACE. Sequenced using a NextSeq 500. Clones were called with MiXCR by TCRdb after fastp trimmed the public reads at Q25, and only in-frame beta chains were retained. Rows are combined by CDR3 protein, so each entry shows the most common genes and DNA. Here the sample has more than 45,000 distinct CDR3 sequences; approximately 5% occur a single time. The top ten clonotypes cover approximately 10% of the sample. Sequenced material: PBMCs, taken at surgery. Receptor source: a male donor with early-stage non-small cell lung cancer.

This clonotype was seen many times. J is TRBJ2-1 and V is TRBV6-5, with D perhaps TRBD1 (6 bases). The CDR3 is 16 residues long. Trimming left V 0 bases short and J 4 bases short, with 13 bases between. CDR1 is MNHEY, CDR2 SVGAGI, per germline. The CDR3: CASSYSRQALYNEQFF. DNA of the CDR3: TGTGCCAGCAGTTACTCGCGACAGGCTTTGTACAATGAGCAGTTCTTC.

This clonotype was observed a few times. CDR3 sequence (DNA): TGCGCCAGCAGTGAGGTACCCTCAAAGACGTCCGAGCAGTACTTC. Protein product: CASSEVPSKTSEQYF. J is TRBJ2-7 and V is TRBV10-1; D not certain. Trimming pared 2 bases from V and 6 bases from J, leaving 17 bases between. The CDR3 sequence is 15 residues long. Germline V gene sequence: CDR1 WNHNN, CDR2 SYGVQD (reference sequence).

This clonotype was detected ten times or more. V gene TRBV28 combines with J gene TRBJ2-7; D not resolved. Trimming removed 4 bases at V and 0 bases at J, with 22 bases between. Germline CDR1 reads MDHEN; CDR2 reads SYDVKM. The CDR3 loop spans 18 amino acids. This chain's CDR3 is CASSSPRWSRRLSYEQYF. The CDR3 region has the DNA TGTGCCAGCAGTTCCCCCCGTTGGTCCAGGAGACTCTCCTACGAGCAGTACTTC. Full variable domain (remainder filled in from reference TRBV28 and TRBJ2-7): DVKVTQSSRYLVKRTGEKVFLECVQDMDHENMFWYRQDPGLGLRLIYFSYDVKMKEKGDIPEGYSVSREKKERFSLILESASTNQTSMYLCASSSPRWSRRLSYEQYFGPGTRLTVT.

The table lists this clonotype with many counts. The chain joins TRBV4-1 to TRBJ1-5, with unresolved D. The CDR3 covers 16 residues. Germline-derived CDR1 and CDR2 are MGHRA and YSYEKL. V lost 0 bases and J 3 bases, leaving 12 bases between the germline ends. DNA of the CDR3: TGCGCCAGCAGCCAAGAAGGTTCCAGGTTCAATCAGCCCCAGCATTTT. Translating it yields CASSQEGSRFNQPQHF.

This clonotype has a count of ten or more. V usage is TRBV7-9 and J usage is TRBJ2-1; TRBD1 or TRBD2 may be the D gene (5 bases each). The CDR3 runs to 12 residues. Germline CDR1 reads SEHNR; CDR2 reads FQNEAQ (reference sequence). V was trimmed by 4 bases and J by 10 bases, leaving 11 bases between them. CDR3 amino acids: CASSSYEGEQFF. CDR3 in DNA: TGTGCCAGCAGCTCCTACGAGGGGGAGCAGTTCTTC.

The rearrangement joins TRBV12-3 or TRBV12-4 to TRBJ2-1, with D maybe TRBD2 (5 bases). Trimming cost V 3 bases and J 15 bases, with 12 bases left between them. The CDR3 consists of 11 residues. The CDR3 protein is CASSFSREGFF. The CDR3 DNA reads TGTGCCAGCAGTTTCTCTCGAGAGGGGTTCTTC.

In this sample, this clonotype turned up a few times. The chain couples TRBV18 to TRBJ2-1; the D gene is possibly TRBD2 (6 bases). Germline V gene data show CDR1 as KGHSH and CDR2 as LQKENI. This CDR3 is 15 amino acids long. V dropped 0 bases and J dropped 3 bases, with 9 bases sitting between them. The CDR3 loop reads CASSPPGLSYNEQFF. The CDR3, as DNA: TGTGCCAGCTCACCACCGGGACTTAGCTACAATGAGCAGTTCTTC.

The chain employs TRBV7-3 and TRBJ2-2, with D perhaps matching TRBD1 or TRBD2 (5 bases each). Between the trimmed V and J ends, which lost 5 bases and 4 bases, there was a span of 11 bases. This CDR3 contains 14 residues. From germline, CDR1 is SGHTA and CDR2 FQGTGA. CDR3 protein: CASSPGTFTGELFF. The CDR3 DNA reads as TGTGCCAGCAGCCCAGGGACCTTCACCGGGGAGCTGTTTTTT.

Ten or more counts support this clonotype. The chain has TRBV5-6 and TRBJ2-7; 9 bases align to TRBD2. The V gene end was trimmed by 2 bases and the J gene end by 6 bases; junction bases not matched to a gene: 12. Germline CDR1 SGHDT, CDR2 YYEEEE. The CDR3 is made up of 16 amino acids. In DNA, the CDR3 is TGTGCCAGCAGCTTCCTTACGGCGGGAGGGCTCGGCGAGCAGTACTTC. Protein product: CASSFLTAGGLGEQYF.